This TCR beta chain was captured in a study of vaccination effects on CD4 cells after COVID-19. The data were produced by immunoSEQ multiplex PCR, yet TCRdb's version contains in-frame clones alone and is incomplete. This table has fewer than 90,000 clones, around 70% appearing once. This clone has only one observation. What it recognizes is unknown. In the ViraFEST assay, antigen-specific CD4+ clonotypes were identified by expansion after peptide-pool stimulation. Following culture for ten to eleven days, CD4+ T cells were isolated. PCR-confirmed SARS-CoV-2 infection occurred in the person between March and December 2020. This specimen was CD4+ T cells from PBMCs cultured with HIV peptides, taken before COVID-19 vaccination. The subset was: HIV-1 Nef peptide pool negative control/reference culture. The receptor was derived from a human donor who had a prior SARS-CoV-2 infection.

CDR3: CASSQLPGSYEQYF. The CDR3, as DNA: TGTGCCAGCAGCCAATTGCCGGGAAGCTACGAGCAGTACTTC. The chain combines TRBV3-1 (or the pseudogene TRBV3-2) with TRBJ2-7; the D gene is possibly TRBD2 (5 bases). Per the germline V gene, CDR1 is LGHDT and CDR2 is YNNKEL (reference sequence). The germline V and J ends were trimmed by 2 bases and 3 bases, with 11 bases remaining between them. The CDR3 extends over 14 amino acids.